This entry lists 6 T cell receptor beta chains sequenced from one sample in a study of identical twins (dated by TCRdb to 2015 to 2016). Library preparation employed 5' RACE. TCRdb names Illumina HiSeq 2000 as the instrument used. TCRdb applied fastp at Q25 and MiXCR to the public reads, then kept only in-frame beta chains. Identical CDR3 proteins give one entry, which carries the most common genes and DNA. Recorded for this sample are 240,000 or so distinct CDR3 sequences; roughly 7% of them occurred a single time. The top ten constitute roughly 3.7% of the sample. In addition, the sample was reused for a study of yellow fever vaccine responses in identical twins.

The sample taken for sequencing was memory (CD45RO+) T cells sorted from blood. The intended sense of this specimen's cell subset or site label: CD45RO+ enriched T cells. Receptors originate from a woman under 30 in good health.

The sample holds many counts of this clonotype. The CDR3 DNA reads TGTGCCAGCAGCCAAGGGGACGGGAACACCGGGGAGCTGTTTTTT. It encodes CASSQGDGNTGELFF. V gene TRBV3-1 combines with J gene TRBJ2-2, with D possibly being TRBD1 or TRBD2 (5 bases each). V was shortened by 1 base and J by 1 base, with 7 bases between the two germline ends. CDR3 length: 15 residues. The germline CDR1 and CDR2 sequences are LGHDT and YNNKEL (reference sequence).

This clonotype occurred many times. The chain links TRBV28 to TRBJ1-4; weak D call: TRBD1 (6 bases). Germline values: CDR1 MDHEN, CDR2 SYDVKM. The CDR3 length is 12 residues. The germline V and J ends were trimmed by 6 bases and 5 bases, with 7 bases remaining between them. CDR3 DNA: TGTGCCAGCAGCGGGGGCAATGAAAAACTGTTTTTT. This gives the protein CASSGGNEKLFF.

This rearrangement joins TRBV11-1 to TRBJ2-1; weak D call: TRBD2 (5 bases). Germline CDR1 and CDR2: SGHAT and FQDESV (reference sequence). Trimming took 2 bases from V and 9 from J, leaving 20 bases between them. The CDR3 has 16 amino acids. DNA for the CDR3: TGTGCCAGCAGCTTAACGGGGAATCTCGTAAACGGTGAGCAGTTCTTC. It yields the protein CASSLTGNLVNGEQFF.

In its sample, this clonotype was seen many times. This rearrangement joins TRBV5-1 to TRBJ1-3; TRBD1 matches at 8 bases. CDR1 and CDR2 from the germline V gene are SGHRS and YFSETQ. The CDR3 sequence is 15 residues long. With V trimmed by 2 bases and J by 2 bases, 3 bases remained unmatched. CDR3 loop: CASSFTTGAGNTIYF. The CDR3 DNA is TGCGCCAGCAGCTTCACGACAGGGGCTGGAAACACCATATATTTT.

This clonotype was seen at least ten times. This chain uses TRBV7-2 with TRBJ1-1; no clear D. The CDR3 runs to 13 residues. Per germline, CDR1 SGHTA and CDR2 FQGNSA. Trimming took 3 bases from V and 0 from J, leaving 5 bases between them. The CDR3 here is CASSFALNTEAFF. CDR3 sequence (DNA): TGTGCCAGCAGCTTCGCACTGAACACTGAAGCTTTCTTT.

This clonotype occurred a few times. The rearrangement uses TRBV19 and TRBJ2-6; TRBD1 agrees at 12 bases. J lost 4 bases, V lost 3 bases, and 22 bases had no gene match. The V gene's germline CDR1 is LNHDA and CDR2 SQIVND (reference sequence). The CDR3 length is 23 residues. This CDR3 is CASSIGTGQGAKPLVYGANVLTF. CDR3 sequence (DNA): TGTGCCAGTAGTATTGGGACGGGACAGGGGGCGAAACCCCTCGTTTACGGGGCCAACGTCCTGACTTTC. Full variable domain (outside the CDR3, taken from reference TRBV19 and TRBJ2-6): DGGITQSPKYLFRKEGQNVTLSCEQNLNHDAMYWYRQDPGQGLRLIYYSQIVNDFQKGDIAEGYSVSREKKESFPLTVTSAQKNPTAFYLCASSIGTGQGAKPLVYGANVLTFGAGSRLTVL.